The next 27 T cell receptor beta chains were all read from a single sample in a study of early T cells in non-severe SARS-CoV-2 infection (TCRdb year 2021). The library relied on 5' RACE. For sequencing, a NextSeq 500 was employed. In-frame beta chains were kept once TCRdb had trimmed the public reads at Q25 with fastp and called clones with MiXCR. Every distinct CDR3 protein forms one entry, paired with its most common genes and DNA. The sample records some 62,000 distinct CDR3 sequences, less than 10% of which are singletons. The leading ten clones occupy over 0.95% of the sample. Specimen: whole blood. The receptors were gathered from an adult who was a healthcare worker with PCR-confirmed SARS-CoV-2 infection or an uninfected control (not recorded which).

This chain uses TRBV2 with TRBJ2-1, with TRBD2 matching 7 bases. CDR3 size: 12 residues. Germline loops: CDR1 SNHLY, CDR2 FYNNEI. Trimming removed 8 bases from V and 15 bases from J; junction bases left unmatched: 13. The CDR3 DNA follows: TGTGCCAGCCGGAAGATCCTAGCGGCGTGGTTCTTC. It encodes CASRKILAAWFF.

The rearrangement uses TRBV12-3 or TRBV12-4 and TRBJ2-1; 7 bases are a match to TRBD2. This CDR3 is built from 15 residues. The V and J ends lost 5 bases and 7 bases, in that order; junction bases with no gene match: 11. The chain's CDR3 is CASSASPGGGNEQFF. The CDR3 DNA follows: TGTGCCAGCAGTGCCTCGCCGGGGGGAGGGAATGAGCAGTTCTTC.

This clonotype showed up many times. The rearrangement joins TRBV20-1 to TRBJ1-6; TRBD1 matches at 7 bases. The CDR3 totals 16 residues. Germline V lookup: CDR1 DFQATT, CDR2 SNEGSKA (reference sequence). Trimming at V came to 2 bases and at J to 7 bases, leaving 11 bases not matched to a gene. CDR3 region: CSARKGGGDRNSPLHF. CDR3 in DNA: TGCAGTGCTAGAAAAGGAGGGGGCGATAGGAATTCACCCCTCCACTTT.

This clonotype was seen a handful of times. This chain joins TRBV4-1 and TRBJ2-1, with D perhaps TRBD2 (5 bases). The ends were cut back, 0 bases at V and 7 bases at J, with 16 bases in the middle. Germline V CDR1 and CDR2: MGHRA, YSYEKL. The CDR3 is made up of 16 amino acids. The CDR3 DNA sequence: TGCGCCAGCAGCCAAGATTTGGCTAGCCTGGGGAATGAGCAGTTCTTC. It is translated as CASSQDLASLGNEQFF.

The table lists this clonotype with a few counts. The chain links TRBV6-5 to TRBJ1-2; D gene uncertain. V lost 7 bases to trimming and J lost 6 bases, with 18 bases between them. The germline CDR1 and CDR2 sequences are MNHEY and SVGAGI. The CDR3 spans 14 residues. CDR3 amino acids: CASNPIPPGDGYTF. The CDR3 bases are TGTGCCAGCAACCCCATACCCCCGGGTGATGGCTACACCTTC.

This chain links TRBV12-3 or TRBV12-4 with TRBJ2-5; D may be TRBD1 (7 bases). The CDR3 consists of 14 residues. V lost 6 bases to trimming and J lost 1 base, with 12 bases between them. Here the CDR3 reads CASRGGTVQETQYF. Written as DNA, the CDR3 is TGTGCCAGCAGGGGCGGGACAGTCCAAGAGACCCAGTACTTC.

This clonotype came up many times. The chain combines TRBV9 with TRBJ2-3; D tentatively fits TRBD1 or TRBD2 (5 bases each). The germline V gene has CDR1 SGDLS and CDR2 YYNGEE. V was pared by 1 base and J by 0 bases, with 12 bases between. CDR3 length: 16 amino acids. The CDR3 spells CASSVRRGTSTDTQYF. CDR3 DNA sequence: TGTGCCAGCAGCGTACGACGGGGCACTAGCACAGATACGCAGTATTTT.

This clonotype appeared a few times. The rearrangement uses TRBV20-1 and TRBJ1-1; D ambiguous. The ends were cut back, 8 bases at V and 6 bases at J, with 16 bases in the middle. The V gene's germline CDR1 is DFQATT and CDR2 SNEGSKA (reference sequence). The CDR3 consists of 12 residues. The CDR3 is CSTKRGVAEAFF. The DNA for the CDR3 is TGCAGTACTAAAAGAGGCGTCGCTGAAGCTTTCTTT.

V gene TRBV29-1 combines with J gene TRBJ2-2; a possible D gene is TRBD2 (5 bases). Germline V gene data show CDR1 as SQVTM and CDR2 as ANQGSEA. The CDR3 has 15 amino acids. The V gene lost 6 bases and the J gene lost 0 bases, with 14 bases spanning the gap. DNA of the CDR3: TGCAGCGTGGAGGCTGGAGATACGAACACCGGGGAGCTGTTTTTT. Protein: CSVEAGDTNTGELFF.

The V and J genes are TRBV7-9 and TRBJ1-2; 10 positions match TRBD1. Trimming removed 5 bases from V and 6 bases from J; junction bases left unmatched: 9. The germline V gene has CDR1 SEHNR and CDR2 FQNEAQ (reference sequence). The CDR3 sequence is 15 residues long. The CDR3 protein is CASSLTGQGSHGYTF. CDR3 coding DNA: TGTGCCAGCAGCCTGACGGGACAGGGGTCCCATGGCTACACCTTC.

The chain combines TRBV24-1 with TRBJ1-2; D ambiguous. The germline V gene encodes CDR1 KGHDR and CDR2 SFDVKD. V was clipped by 7 bases and J by 3 bases, with 11 bases between them. The CDR3 is 13 residues long. The CDR3 loop is CATSRGGYYGYTF. The DNA for the CDR3 is TGTGCCACCAGCCGCGGCGGTTACTATGGCTACACCTTC.

This clonotype occurred a few times. This chain links TRBV7-8 with TRBJ1-1; D not certain. Per the germline V gene, CDR1 is SGHVS and CDR2 is FQNEAQ. This CDR3 is 14 amino acids long. Trimming removed 4 bases from V and 4 bases from J, with 13 bases in between. CDR3 in amino acids: CASSSGPGVTEAFF. The CDR3 DNA follows: TGTGCCAGCAGCTCCGGCCCCGGTGTCACTGAAGCTTTCTTT. Complete variable domain (other parts from reference TRBV7-8 and TRBJ1-1): GAGVSQSPRYKVAKRGQDVALRCDPISGHVSLFWYQQALGQGPEFLTYFQNEAQLDKSGLPSDRFFAERPEGSVSTLKIQRTQQEDSAVYLCASSSGPGVTEAFFGQGTRLTVV.

This clonotype was counted a few times. This chain links TRBV3-1 with TRBJ2-2; D may be TRBD1 or TRBD2 (6 bases each). Trimming cost V 0 bases and J 4 bases, with 18 bases left between them. Germline V CDR1 and CDR2: LGHDT, YNNKEL (reference sequence). This CDR3 contains 18 residues. The CDR3 spells CASSQDVTGGAGTGELFF. DNA for the CDR3: TGTGCCAGCAGCCAAGATGTGACCGGGGGCGCGGGCACCGGGGAGCTGTTTTTT.

The table lists this clonotype with a few counts. The genes are TRBV5-6 and TRBJ2-2; D may match TRBD1 or TRBD2 (6 bases each). CDR1 is SGHDT, CDR2 YYEEEE, per germline. The CDR3 extends over 17 amino acids. Between the trimmed V and J ends, which lost 4 bases and 4 bases, there was a span of 20 bases. CDR3 nucleotide sequence: TGTGCCAGCAGCCCCCGCAGGACAGCGGAGGGCACCGGGGAGCTGTTTTTT. As protein: CASSPRRTAEGTGELFF.

This clonotype was counted a few times. This chain joins TRBV20-1 and TRBJ1-1; tentatively, D is TRBD1 (5 bases). Trimming shortened V by 4 bases and J by 0 bases, and 9 bases separated the two germline ends. Germline V gene lookup returns CDR1 DFQATT and CDR2 SNEGSKA (reference sequence). The CDR3 runs to 13 residues. The CDR3 loop reads CSANRNMNTEAFF. In nucleotides, the CDR3 is TGCAGTGCTAACAGGAATATGAACACTGAAGCTTTCTTT.

This clonotype was seen a few times. The chain employs TRBV5-6 and TRBJ1-1; D not certain. CDR3 length: 18 residues. CDR1 SGHDT and CDR2 YYEEEE come from the germline V gene. Deletions cut 3 bases from V and 0 bases from J, with 21 bases between. DNA of the CDR3: TGTGCCAGCAGCTCCCCCCACCCAAATCTGGCCATGAACACTGAAGCTTTCTTT. Translation gives CASSSPHPNLAMNTEAFF.

This clonotype came up many times. V gene TRBV29-1 combines with J gene TRBJ2-6, with 10 bases aligning to TRBD1. The V and J ends lost 4 bases and 4 bases, in that order; junction bases with no gene match: 10. Germline CDR1 and CDR2: SQVTM and ANQGSEA. CDR3 length: 17 amino acids. CDR3 sequence: CSVGGTGAFRGANVLTF. CDR3 bases: TGCAGCGTTGGCGGGACAGGGGCCTTTAGGGGGGCCAACGTCCTGACTTTC.

This clonotype has at least ten counts. The chain employs TRBV11-3 and TRBJ2-2; TRBD1 agrees at 12 bases. Germline CDR1 reads SGHNT; CDR2 reads YENEEA. The CDR3 has 19 residues. Trimming at V came to 1 base and at J to 4 bases, leaving 10 bases not matched to a gene. Here the CDR3 reads CASSLAAMGQGASTGELFF. The CDR3 nucleotides are TGTGCCAGCAGCTTAGCTGCTATGGGACAGGGGGCGAGCACCGGGGAGCTGTTTTTT.

The CDR3 loop reads CASSPLESLNTGELFF. CDR3 coding DNA: TGTGCCAGCTCACCACTAGAGAGCCTCAACACCGGGGAGCTGTTTTTT. The rearrangement uses TRBV18 and TRBJ2-2; D is unresolved. Germline assignment: CDR1 KGHSH and CDR2 LQKENI. V was shortened by 1 base and J by 2 bases, with 11 bases between the two germline ends. This CDR3 contains 16 residues.

This clonotype was observed a few times. CDR3 in DNA: TGCAGTGCTACCGGACAGGGGAACTATGGCTACACCTTC. This encodes CSATGQGNYGYTF. The V and J genes are TRBV20-1 and TRBJ1-2; 9 bases are shared with TRBD1. The CDR3 runs to 13 residues. The V gene's germline CDR1 is DFQATT and CDR2 SNEGSKA (reference sequence). After removal of 4 bases from V and 2 bases from J, the junction contained 2 bases not matched to a gene.

The V call is TRBV7-9, the J call TRBJ2-2, with D maybe TRBD1 (5 bases). The CDR3 is made up of 17 amino acids. CDR1 is SEHNR, CDR2 FQNEAQ, per germline (reference sequence). V lost 1 base and J 1 base, leaving 13 bases between the germline ends. DNA for the CDR3: TGTGCCAGCAGCTTAGAACTACGGCAGGGGAACACCGGGGAGCTGTTTTTT. Amino acid sequence: CASSLELRQGNTGELFF.

CDR3 loop: CASSYTGAGNEQFF. As DNA, the CDR3 is TGCGCCAGCAGCTATACAGGCGCGGGCAATGAGCAGTTCTTC. The rearrangement links TRBV5-1 to TRBJ2-1, with D perhaps matching TRBD1 or TRBD2 (5 bases each). The CDR3 consists of 14 residues. Trimming took off 3 bases at V and 6 bases at J, with 13 bases between the two ends. The V gene's germline CDR1 is SGHRS and CDR2 YFSETQ.

This clonotype was found many times. The CDR3 DNA follows: TGTGCCAGCACGGGCCTTCCTAGCACAGATACGCAGTATTTT. Its protein is CASTGLPSTDTQYF. The rearrangement links TRBV25-1 to TRBJ2-3; D not resolved. CDR1 and CDR2 from the germline V gene are MGHDK and SYGVNS. V dropped 7 bases and J dropped 0 bases, with 11 bases sitting between them. CDR3 length: 14 amino acids.

CDR3 region: CASRRQGAGDTQYF. CDR3 nucleotides: TGTGCCAGCAGGAGACAGGGGGCGGGGGATACGCAGTATTTT. The chain has TRBV6-5 and TRBJ2-3, with 10 bases aligning to TRBD1. V trimming: 6 bases; J trimming: 6 bases; junction bases outside the gene matches: 6. The CDR3 length is 14 residues. In germline, CDR1 is MNHEY, CDR2 SVGAGI.

The chain has TRBV6-5 and TRBJ1-1, with D maybe TRBD1 (5 bases). V was shortened by 6 bases and J by 1 base, with 15 bases between the two germline ends. The germline CDR1 and CDR2 sequences are MNHEY and SVGAGI. This CDR3 region has 15 residues. The CDR3 loop is CASRPDRFTNTEAFF. The CDR3 coding sequence is TGTGCCAGCAGGCCTGACAGATTCACGAACACTGAAGCTTTCTTT.

The chain combines TRBV5-6 with TRBJ2-7; 9 nucleotides match TRBD1. CDR1 SGHDT and CDR2 YYEEEE come from the germline V gene. The CDR3 consists of 13 residues. Trimming removed 2 bases from V and 5 bases from J; junction bases left unmatched: 2. CDR3 amino acids: CASSLTGGHEQYV. CDR3 nucleotides: TGTGCCAGCAGCTTAACAGGGGGCCACGAGCAGTACGTC.

This sequence joins TRBV6-6 and TRBJ1-5, with no clear D. CDR3 length equals 12 residues. The V gene's germline CDR1 is MNHNY and CDR2 SVGAGI (reference sequence). The V end was cut by 5 bases, the J end by 0 bases, with 2 bases between. CDR3 in DNA: TGTGCCAGCAGTGATAGCAATCAGCCCCAGCATTTT. Protein product: CASSDSNQPQHF.